This T cell receptor (beta chain) was recovered during a study of T cells in localized non-small cell lung cancer. On this clone: Its antigen is unknown.

TCRdb keeps only in-frame clones here, not all; method: immunoSEQ multiplex PCR. Of 40,000 or so clones listed, 75% to 85% are singletons. Trimming took off 4 bases at V and 3 bases at J, with 9 bases between the two ends. The CDR3 is made up of 12 amino acids. From germline, CDR1 is SQVTM and CDR2 ANQGSEA. Findings of the study overall: Longer overall survival was seen with higher T cell density measured in blood. Among the tissues sampled, uninvolved adjacent lung had the highest T cell clonality, above tumor. Paired adjacent lung recovered a median approximately 57 of the top 100 tumor clones.

The gene calls are TRBV29-1 and TRBJ1-2; D is undetermined. The TCR comes from a woman aged 40-69 years with stage II squamous cell lung carcinoma. The sample was PBMCs, taken before any cancer treatment. CDR3 protein: CSVVSADYGYTF. The DNA for the CDR3 is TGCAGCGTTGTGTCGGCGGACTATGGCTACACCTTC. The full variable domain, in which reference TRBV29-1 and TRBJ1-2 provide the parts outside the CDR3, is SAVISQKPSRDICQRGTSLTIQCQVDSQVTMMFWYRQQPGQSLTLIATANQGSEATYESGFVIDKFPISRPNLTFSTLTVSNMSPEDSSIYLCSVVSADYGYTFGSGTRLTVV.